These 13 T cell receptor beta chains were sequenced from one sample in a study of OX40 agonist ivuxolimab in advanced cancers. Produced via immunoSEQ multiplex PCR; TCRdb's table is partial and in-frame only. Of some 66,000 clones listed, about 85% were seen once; the top ten hold about 0.83%. This specimen was CD4+ or CD8+ T cells sorted from blood, taken in a trial of the OX40 agonist ivuxolimab. The receptors were gathered from an adult with an advanced solid tumor such as melanoma, head and neck, liver or kidney cancer.

The chain combines TRBV7-2 with TRBJ1-2; 8 nucleotides align to TRBD1. The CDR3 has 15 residues. Germline-derived CDR1 and CDR2 are SGHTA and FQGNSA. Trimming cost V 3 bases and J 0 bases; bases outside gene matches: 3. In DNA form, the CDR3 reads TGTGCCAGCAGCTTGTTCAGGGGGCCTAACTATGGCTACACCTTC. As protein: CASSLFRGPNYGYTF.

The rearrangement links TRBV28 to TRBJ2-5, with D perhaps given as TRBD1 or TRBD2 (6 bases each). The end of the DNA fits TRBJ2-7 better, so the J call may be wrong. CDR1 is MDHEN and CDR2 is SYDVKM in the germline V gene. The CDR3 totals 15 residues. CDR3 amino acids: CASSFEGGPSYEQYF. In DNA form, the CDR3 reads TGTGCCAGCAGTTTTGAGGGGGGACCGTCCTACGAGCAGTACTTC.

This clone turned up a few times. This chain connects TRBV15 to TRBJ2-4, with D unclear. The CDR3 extends over 20 amino acids. With 0 bases removed from V and 0 bases from J, the gap between germline ends came to 21 bases. Per germline, CDR1 LNHNV and CDR2 YYDKDF (reference sequence). The CDR3 nucleotides read TGTGCCACCAGCAGAGATCCTGGCCTTAAACTCTACCTAGCCAAAAACATTCAGTACTTC. Its translation: CATSRDPGLKLYLAKNIQYF.

This chain joins TRBV11-3 and TRBJ1-1; D is perhaps TRBD1 (6 bases). V gave up 5 bases and J gave up 6 bases, with 13 bases separating them. Germline V gene sequence: CDR1 SGHNT, CDR2 YENEEA. The CDR3 has 13 residues. CDR3 region: CASSRQQGAEAFF. In DNA, the CDR3 is TGTGCCAGCAGCCGACAACAGGGCGCTGAAGCTTTCTTT.

The V call is TRBV6-1, the J call TRBJ1-1, with D maybe TRBD1 (5 bases). V dropped 6 bases and J dropped 1 base, with 9 bases sitting between them. The germline gives CDR1 MNHNS, CDR2 SASEGT. CDR3 size: 13 residues. The CDR3 spells CASRGDRNTEAFF. CDR3 bases: TGTGCCAGCAGGGGGGATAGGAACACTGAAGCTTTCTTT.

The chain has TRBV27 and TRBJ2-2; 12 nucleotides align to TRBD2. The CDR3 length is 17 residues. Trimming at V came to 5 bases and at J to 7 bases, leaving 11 bases not matched to a gene. CDR1 MNHEY and CDR2 SMNVEV come from the germline V gene (reference sequence). The CDR3 DNA reads TGTGCCAGCAGTCCCTTGAAGGCTAGCGGGAGGGACGGGGAGCTGTTTTTT. Translated: CASSPLKASGRDGELFF.

The chain is built from TRBV4-1 and TRBJ1-1; D unclear. Per the germline V gene, CDR1 is MGHRA and CDR2 is YSYEKL. V dropped 6 bases and J dropped 0 bases, with 17 bases sitting between them. This CDR3 contains 16 residues. This CDR3 is CASRVDWATLNTEAFF. The CDR3, as DNA: TGCGCCAGCAGGGTTGACTGGGCCACCTTGAACACTGAAGCTTTCTTT.

The chain couples TRBV5-4 to TRBJ1-3; D not certain. Germline V gene lookup returns CDR1 SGHNT and CDR2 YYREEE (reference sequence). The CDR3 has 15 residues. Trimming cost V 3 bases and J 4 bases, with 14 bases left between them. CDR3 residues: CASSSTLQAGNTIYF. In nucleotides, the CDR3 is TGTGCCAGCAGCTCGACCCTCCAAGCAGGAAACACCATATATTTT.

V is TRBV6-1 and J is TRBJ1-2; 9 nucleotides match TRBD1. V was pared by 3 bases and J by 0 bases, with 8 bases of the junction left unmatched. The CDR3 runs to 17 residues. Germline V gene lookup returns CDR1 MNHNS and CDR2 SASEGT. The DNA of the CDR3 is TGTGCCAGCAGTGATATGGACAGGGGAAACCCTAACTATGGCTACACCTTC. This sequence encodes CASSDMDRGNPNYGYTF.

The CDR3, as DNA: TGTGCCAGCAGTGGGAATACAGATACGCAGTATTTT. This sequence encodes CASSGNTDTQYF. V gene TRBV25-1 combines with J gene TRBJ2-3; D not certain. The CDR3 loop spans 12 amino acids. The V end lost 4 bases, the J end lost 3 bases, and 5 bases lay between the germline ends. CDR1 is MGHDK and CDR2 is SYGVNS in the germline V gene.

The CDR3 coding sequence is TGTGCCAGCAGCTCCTACCCAGGGAATAATTCACCCCTCCACTTT. It specifies CASSSYPGNNSPLHF. The rearrangement links TRBV5-4 to TRBJ1-6; D perhaps matches TRBD1 (5 bases). The CDR3 consists of 15 residues. V was clipped by 3 bases and J by 5 bases, with 12 bases between them. Germline values: CDR1 SGHNT, CDR2 YYREEE (reference sequence).

As to this clone: This CDR3 is also generated by other DNA sequences in the sample. J is TRBJ2-1 and V is TRBV2; 8 nucleotides line up with TRBD1. V trimming: 9 bases; J trimming: 6 bases; junction bases outside the gene matches: 10. Germline lookup yields CDR1 SNHLY and CDR2 FYNNEI. The CDR3 length is 14 residues. CDR3 region: CASTSARGRNEQFF. The CDR3 DNA sequence: TGTGCCAGTACCTCTGCCAGGGGGCGCAATGAGCAGTTCTTC.

V gene TRBV7-2 combines with J gene TRBJ1-4; 9 nucleotides align to TRBD1. V lost 6 bases to trimming and J lost 8 bases; unmatched junction nucleotides: 7. Germline CDR1 is SGHTA and CDR2 is FQGNSA. The CDR3 has 14 residues. CDR3 sequence: CASRLQGAGEKLFF. The CDR3 DNA sequence: TGTGCCAGCAGGCTACAGGGGGCAGGGGAAAAACTGTTTTTT.